Shown below are 5 T cell receptor beta chains from a single sample sequenced in a study of cytomegalovirus exposure and HLA in healthy donors. Vbeta (60) and Jbeta (13) primers were used in the PCR. Assay: immunoSEQ multiplex PCR; the TCRdb copy retains only in-frame clones and omits some. There are 90,000 to 120,000 clones in the sample; more than 75% occur only once, and 3% to 4% lies in the top ten. The sequencing sample was made of PBMCs. The receptor set was obtained from a woman between 50 and 59 years old in good health and CMV-seropositive.

DNA for the CDR3: TGTGCCAGCCGCGGGACAGGGAGTGAAAAACTGTTTTTT. It yields the protein CASRGTGSEKLFF. The J gene is TRBJ1-4, the V gene TRBV6-6, with 9 bases aligning to TRBD1. The CDR3 has 13 residues. In germline, CDR1 is MNHNY, CDR2 SVGAGI (reference sequence). Unmatched junction bases numbered 5, after V lost 8 bases and J lost 7 bases.

This sequence joins TRBV18 and TRBJ1-1; D is ambiguous. This CDR3 is 14 amino acids long. The V and J ends lost 1 base and 2 bases respectively, with 8 bases between them. From germline, CDR1 is KGHSH and CDR2 LQKENI. In DNA form, the CDR3 reads TGTGCCAGCTCACCACTAAACAGTAACACTGAAGCTTTCTTT. As protein: CASSPLNSNTEAFF.

This clone was detected a few times. The chain joins TRBV5-4 to TRBJ1-1; D uncertain. Germline V lookup: CDR1 SGHNT, CDR2 YYREEE (reference sequence). The length of the CDR3 is 15 residues. Trimming took 0 bases from V and 0 from J, leaving 9 bases between them. In nucleotides, the CDR3 is TGTGCCAGCAGCTTGGGTGTGGAGGTGAACACTGAAGCTTTCTTT. It specifies CASSLGVEVNTEAFF. The variable domain in full, with the rest retrieved from reference TRBV5-4 and TRBJ1-1, is ETGVTQSPTHLIKTRGQQVTLRCSSQSGHNTVSWYQQALGQGPQFIFQYYREEENGRGNFPPRFSGLQFPNYSSELNVNALELDDSALYLCASSLGVEVNTEAFFGQGTRLTVV.

The V gene is TRBV5-4, the J gene TRBJ1-2, with D possibly matching TRBD1 (6 bases). CDR1 is SGHNT and CDR2 is YYREEE in the germline V gene (reference sequence). The CDR3 has 13 residues. V was trimmed by 1 base and J by 4 bases, leaving 8 bases between them. The CDR3 protein is CASSLRGGYGYTF. CDR3 nucleotides: TGTGCCAGCAGCTTGAGAGGGGGCTATGGCTACACCTTC.

The CDR3 DNA reads TGCGCCAGCAGCCGACAGGGGGCCACCGGGGAGCTGTTTTTT. It codes for CASSRQGATGELFF. The rearrangement joins TRBV4-1 to TRBJ2-2, with 10 bases aligning to TRBD1. Germline CDR1 is MGHRA and CDR2 is YSYEKL. The CDR3 totals 14 residues. V lost 4 bases, J lost 4 bases, and 0 bases stayed unmatched.